This TCR beta chain emerged from a study of blood T cell repertoires in COVID-19. At the level of the study: Acute-phase and convalescent COVID-19 samples originated in the United States, Italy and Spain. Sources were T cells, B-cell-depleted T cells, or PBMCs; the material itself was cDNA or gDNA.

Original analysis: Nucleated cell number was recorded as an estimate derived from reference gene primer amplification. The table came from immunoSEQ multiplex PCR; TCRdb's copy has only in-frame clones and leaves some out. V, J and clone size were drawn from that table, and D and trimming were deduced from the DNA. The profile covers 95,000 to 100,000 clones, with around 85% appearing a single time and around 1.9% taken by the ten largest. The CDR3 totals 14 residues. Trimming removed 5 bases at V and 0 bases at J, with 10 bases between. Germline V gene sequence: CDR1 MNHEY, CDR2 SVGAGI. Sequencing was done on a sample of peripheral blood. The clonotype originates from a woman in her seventies with active or convalescent COVID-19. The chain employs TRBV6-5 and TRBJ1-1, with a weak D call TRBD1 (6 bases). CDR3 protein: CASSRQAMNTEAFF. CDR3 sequence (DNA): TGTGCCAGCAGTAGACAGGCTATGAACACTGAAGCTTTCTTT.